This T cell receptor (beta chain) was documented in a study of blood T cell repertoires in COVID-19. The overall study: Both acute and convalescent COVID-19 samples were obtained from the United States, Italy and Spain. From T cells, B-cell-depleted T cells, or PBMCs came the material, which was cDNA or gDNA.

This CDR3 has 15 residues. Germline V gene data show CDR1 as SGHRS and CDR2 as YFSETQ. V dropped 3 bases and J dropped 1; count of bases not matched to a gene: 6. The count of this clone is one. In the study's own analysis: Reference gene primer amplification gave estimated nucleated cell counts. Assay used: immunoSEQ multiplex PCR; TCRdb lists only in-frame clones, some missing. From that table come the V and J calls and clone size; the DNA was used to work out D and trimming. The repertoire holds 85,000 to 100,000 clones, with 90% as singletons. The sample was peripheral blood. V gene TRBV5-1 combines with J gene TRBJ2-7; TRBD2 agrees at 8 bases. This receptor was taken from a man between 60 and 75 years old with acute or convalescent COVID-19. The CDR3 region has the DNA TGCGCCAGCAGCTCGACAGGCGGGAGGTCCTACGAGCAGTACTTC. Encoded protein: CASSSTGGRSYEQYF.